This TCR beta chain was sequenced for a study of T cell responses to AZD1222 COVID-19 vaccine. Findings of the study overall: Increased Spike-specific TCR breadth and depth were observed after two AZD1222 doses. Close to half of all spike-specific TCRs reportedly target regions of the variants that are unmutated. Vaccine-associated CD4 TCRs spanned spike, dominant at 160-218 and 743-854.

The germline V gene encodes CDR1 KGHDR and CDR2 SFDVKD. Trimming shortened V by 0 bases and J by 2 bases, and 13 bases separated the two germline ends. The CDR3 totals 16 residues. Assay: immunoSEQ multiplex PCR; the TCRdb copy retains only in-frame clones and omits some. The sample lists some 110,000 clones; about 87% were seen once. With regard to this clone: Its target is unknown.

This sample comprised peripheral blood, obtained on day 0 of AZD1222 vaccination. The chain is built from TRBV24-1 and TRBJ2-7; tentative D call: TRBD2 (6 bases). This clonotype was sampled from an adult in good health. In DNA, the CDR3 is TGTGCCACCAGTGATTTGCAGATGGGGGGAACCTACGAGCAGTACTTC. This encodes CATSDLQMGGTYEQYF.